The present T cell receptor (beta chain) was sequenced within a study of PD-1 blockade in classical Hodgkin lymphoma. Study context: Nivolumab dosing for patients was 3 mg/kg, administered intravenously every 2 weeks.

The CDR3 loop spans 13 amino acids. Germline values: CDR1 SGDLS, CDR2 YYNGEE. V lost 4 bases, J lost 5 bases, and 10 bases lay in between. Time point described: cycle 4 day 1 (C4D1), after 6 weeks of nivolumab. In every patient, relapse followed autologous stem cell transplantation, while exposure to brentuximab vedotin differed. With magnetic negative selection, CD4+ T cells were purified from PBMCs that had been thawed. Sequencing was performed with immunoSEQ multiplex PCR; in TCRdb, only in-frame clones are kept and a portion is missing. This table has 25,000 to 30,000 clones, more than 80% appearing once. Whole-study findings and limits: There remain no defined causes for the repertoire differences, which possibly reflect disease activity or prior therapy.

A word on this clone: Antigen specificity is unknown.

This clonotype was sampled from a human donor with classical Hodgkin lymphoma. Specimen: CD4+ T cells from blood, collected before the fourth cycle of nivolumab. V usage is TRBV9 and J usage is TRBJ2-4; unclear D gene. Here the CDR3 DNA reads TGTGCCAGCAGCTTCCGGACGGAAAACATTCAGTACTTC. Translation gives CASSFRTENIQYF. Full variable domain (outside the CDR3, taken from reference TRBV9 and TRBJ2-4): DSGVTQTPKHLITATGQRVTLRCSPRSGDLSVYWYQQSLDQGLQFLIQYYNGEERAKGNILERFSAQQFPDLHSELNLSSLELGDSALYFCASSFRTENIQYFGAGTRLSVL.